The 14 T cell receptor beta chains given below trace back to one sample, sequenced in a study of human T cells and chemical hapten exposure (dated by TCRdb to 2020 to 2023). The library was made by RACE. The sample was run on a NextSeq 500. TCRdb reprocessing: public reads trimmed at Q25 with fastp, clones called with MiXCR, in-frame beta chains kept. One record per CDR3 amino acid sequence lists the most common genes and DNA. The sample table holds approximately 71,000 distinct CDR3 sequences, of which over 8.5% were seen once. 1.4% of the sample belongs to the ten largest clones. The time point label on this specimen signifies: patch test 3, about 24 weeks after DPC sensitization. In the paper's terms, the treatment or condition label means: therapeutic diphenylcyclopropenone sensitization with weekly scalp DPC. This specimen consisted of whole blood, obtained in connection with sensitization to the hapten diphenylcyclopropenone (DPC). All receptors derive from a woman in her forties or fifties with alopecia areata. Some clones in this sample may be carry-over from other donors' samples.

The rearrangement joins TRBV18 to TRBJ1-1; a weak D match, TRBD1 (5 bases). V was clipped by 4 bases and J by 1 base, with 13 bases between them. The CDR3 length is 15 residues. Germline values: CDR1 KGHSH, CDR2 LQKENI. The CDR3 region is CASSLIGTQNTEAFF. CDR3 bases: TGTGCCAGCTCACTAATCGGGACGCAGAACACTGAAGCTTTCTTT. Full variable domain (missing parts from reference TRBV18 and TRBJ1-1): NAGVMQNPRHLVRRRGQEARLRCSPMKGHSHVYWYRQLPEEGLKFMVYLQKENIIDESGMPKERFSAEFPKEGPSILRIQQVVRGDSAAYFCASSLIGTQNTEAFFGQGTRLTVV.

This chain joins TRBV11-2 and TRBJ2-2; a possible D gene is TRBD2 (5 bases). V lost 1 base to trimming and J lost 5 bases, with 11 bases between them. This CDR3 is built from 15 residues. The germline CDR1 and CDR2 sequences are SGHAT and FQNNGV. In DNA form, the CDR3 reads TGTGCCAGCAGCTTAGTGGCACTAGGAACCGGGGAGCTGTTTTTT. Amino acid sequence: CASSLVALGTGELFF.

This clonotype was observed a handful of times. The chain's CDR3 is CSARVRGRGGNQPQHF. The CDR3 DNA sequence: TGCAGTGCTAGAGTCCGGGGCCGAGGTGGCAATCAGCCCCAGCATTTT. The chain uses TRBV20-1 and TRBJ1-5, with D tentatively TRBD1 (5 bases). The length of the CDR3 is 16 residues. Germline-derived CDR1 and CDR2 are DFQATT and SNEGSKA (reference sequence). V was trimmed by 1 base and J by 2 bases, leaving 15 bases between them.

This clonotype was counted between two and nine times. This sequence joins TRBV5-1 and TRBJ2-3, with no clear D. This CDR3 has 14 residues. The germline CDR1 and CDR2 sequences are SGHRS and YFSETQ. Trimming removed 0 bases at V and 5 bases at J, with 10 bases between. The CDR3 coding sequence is TGCGCCAGCAGCTTGGGCCAACTGAGAGATACGCAGTATTTT. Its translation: CASSLGQLRDTQYF.

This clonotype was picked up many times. The CDR3 sequence is CASSLAYSPGLAGVNEQFF. CDR3 nucleotide sequence: TGCGCCAGCAGCTTGGCTTACTCTCCGGGACTAGCGGGAGTCAATGAGCAGTTCTTC. The genes are TRBV5-1 and TRBJ2-1, with 14 bases aligning to TRBD2. V trimming: 0 bases; J trimming: 6 bases; junction bases outside the gene matches: 11. Germline V CDR1 and CDR2: SGHRS, YFSETQ. This CDR3 contains 19 residues.

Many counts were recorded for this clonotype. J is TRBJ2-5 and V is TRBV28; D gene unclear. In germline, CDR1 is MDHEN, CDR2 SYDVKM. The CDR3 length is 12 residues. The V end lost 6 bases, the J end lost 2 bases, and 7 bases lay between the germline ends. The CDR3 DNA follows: TGTGCCAGCAGGAGAGGTCAAGAGACCCAGTACTTC. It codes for CASRRGQETQYF.

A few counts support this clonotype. The CDR3 spells CASSCPPGQTEAFF. CDR3 in DNA: TGTGCCAGCAGCTGCCCCCCGGGGCAAACTGAAGCTTTCTTT. The genes are TRBV7-6 and TRBJ1-1; perhaps TRBD1 as D (5 bases). The CDR3 has 14 amino acids. The germline CDR1 and CDR2 sequences are SGHVS and FNYEAQ. V was pared by 4 bases and J by 5 bases, with 14 bases between. Full variable domain (outside the CDR3, taken from reference TRBV7-6 and TRBJ1-1): GAGVSQSPRYKVTKRGQDVALRCDPISGHVSLYWYRQALGQGPEFLTYFNYEAQQDKSGLPNDRFSAERPEGSISTLTIQRTEQRDSAMYRCASSCPPGQTEAFFGQGTRLTVV.

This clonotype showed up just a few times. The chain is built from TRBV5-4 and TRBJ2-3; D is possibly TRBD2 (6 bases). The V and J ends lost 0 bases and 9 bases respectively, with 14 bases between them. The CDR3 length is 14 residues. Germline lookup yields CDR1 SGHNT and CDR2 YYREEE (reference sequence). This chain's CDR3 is CASSLEPLSGTQYF. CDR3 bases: TGTGCCAGCAGCTTGGAACCTTTGAGCGGGACGCAGTATTTT.

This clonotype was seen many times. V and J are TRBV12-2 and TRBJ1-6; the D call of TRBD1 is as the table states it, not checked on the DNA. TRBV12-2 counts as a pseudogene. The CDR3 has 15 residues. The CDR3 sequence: CAAQLSGRNNSPLHF. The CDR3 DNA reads TGTGCAGCCCAACTTTCGGGACGGAATAATTCACCCCTCCACTTT.

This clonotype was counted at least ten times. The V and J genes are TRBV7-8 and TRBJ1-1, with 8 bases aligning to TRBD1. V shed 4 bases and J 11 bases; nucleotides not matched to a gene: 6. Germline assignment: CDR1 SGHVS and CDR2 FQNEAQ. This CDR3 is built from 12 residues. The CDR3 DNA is TGTGCCAGCAGCTCAGGGGGCAAGAGGGCTTTCTTT. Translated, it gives CASSSGGKRAFF.

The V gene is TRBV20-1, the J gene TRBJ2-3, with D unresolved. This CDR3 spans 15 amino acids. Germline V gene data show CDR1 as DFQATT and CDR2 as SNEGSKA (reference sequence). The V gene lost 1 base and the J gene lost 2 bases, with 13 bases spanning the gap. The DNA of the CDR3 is TGCAGTGCTAGAGCCATGGGCCGGCCCACAGATACGCAGTATTTT. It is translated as CSARAMGRPTDTQYF.

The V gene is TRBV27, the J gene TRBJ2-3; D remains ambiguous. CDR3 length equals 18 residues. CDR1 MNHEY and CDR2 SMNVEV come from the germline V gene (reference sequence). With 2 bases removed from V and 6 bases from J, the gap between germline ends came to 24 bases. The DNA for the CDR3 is TGTGCCAGCAGTTTAATCCCCGGGCGTGGGCAGCTTTTGGATACGCAGTATTTT. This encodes CASSLIPGRGQLLDTQYF.

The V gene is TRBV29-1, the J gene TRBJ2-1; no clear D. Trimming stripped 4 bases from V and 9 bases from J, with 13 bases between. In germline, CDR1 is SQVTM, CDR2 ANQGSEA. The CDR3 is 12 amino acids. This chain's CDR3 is CSVVAVSIEQFF. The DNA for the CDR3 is TGCAGCGTTGTTGCGGTCTCCATTGAGCAGTTCTTC.

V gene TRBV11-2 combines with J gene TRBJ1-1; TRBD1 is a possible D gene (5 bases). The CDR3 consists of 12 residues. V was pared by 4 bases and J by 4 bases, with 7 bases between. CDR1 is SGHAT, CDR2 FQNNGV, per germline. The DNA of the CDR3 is TGTGCCAGCAGCTCCGGGGGCACTGAAGCTTTCTTT. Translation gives CASSSGGTEAFF.